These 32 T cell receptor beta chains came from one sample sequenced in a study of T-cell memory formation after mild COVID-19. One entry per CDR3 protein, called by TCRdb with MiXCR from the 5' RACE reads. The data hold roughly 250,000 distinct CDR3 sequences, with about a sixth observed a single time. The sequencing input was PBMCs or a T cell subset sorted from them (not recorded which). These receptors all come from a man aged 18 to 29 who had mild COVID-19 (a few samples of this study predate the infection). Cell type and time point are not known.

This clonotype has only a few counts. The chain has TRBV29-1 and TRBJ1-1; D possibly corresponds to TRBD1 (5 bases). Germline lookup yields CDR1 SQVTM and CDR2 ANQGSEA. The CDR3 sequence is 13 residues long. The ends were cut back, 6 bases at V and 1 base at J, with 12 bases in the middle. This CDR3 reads CSVRTSWNTEAFF. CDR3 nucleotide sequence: TGCAGCGTCCGGACAAGTTGGAACACTGAAGCTTTCTTT.

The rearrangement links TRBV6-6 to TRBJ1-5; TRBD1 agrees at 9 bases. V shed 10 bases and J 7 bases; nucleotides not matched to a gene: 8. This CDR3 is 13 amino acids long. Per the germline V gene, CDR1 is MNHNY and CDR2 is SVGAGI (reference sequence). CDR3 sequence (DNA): TGTGCCACCGAGGACAGGGGACAACAGCCCCAGCATTTT. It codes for CATEDRGQQPQHF.

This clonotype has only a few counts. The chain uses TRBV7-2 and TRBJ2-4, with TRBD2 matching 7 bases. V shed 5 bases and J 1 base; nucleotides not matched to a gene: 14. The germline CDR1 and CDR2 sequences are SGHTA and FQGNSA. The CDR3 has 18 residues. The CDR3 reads CASSPKAVEAGAKNIQYF. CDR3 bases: TGTGCCAGCAGCCCTAAGGCGGTGGAAGCGGGGGCCAAAAACATTCAGTACTTC. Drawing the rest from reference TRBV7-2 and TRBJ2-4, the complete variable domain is GAGVSQSPSNKVTEKGKDVELRCDPISGHTALYWYRQSLGQGLEFLIYFQGNSAPDKSGLPSDRFSAERTGGSVSTLTIQRTQQEDSAVYLCASSPKAVEAGAKNIQYFGAGTRLSVL.

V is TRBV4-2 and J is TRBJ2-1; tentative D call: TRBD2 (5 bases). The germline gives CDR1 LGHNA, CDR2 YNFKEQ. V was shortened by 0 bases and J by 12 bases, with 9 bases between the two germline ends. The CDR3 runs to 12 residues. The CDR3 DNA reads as TGTGCCAGCAGCCAAGACGCGGGCAGGCAGTTCTTC. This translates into CASSQDAGRQFF.

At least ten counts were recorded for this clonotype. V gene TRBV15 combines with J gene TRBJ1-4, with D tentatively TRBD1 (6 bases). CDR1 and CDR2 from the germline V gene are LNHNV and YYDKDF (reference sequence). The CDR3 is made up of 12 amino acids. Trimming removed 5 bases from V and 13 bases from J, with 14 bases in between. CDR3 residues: CATSGSQTGLFF. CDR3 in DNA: TGTGCCACCAGCGGATCCCAGACAGGACTGTTTTTT. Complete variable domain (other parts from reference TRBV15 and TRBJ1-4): DAMVIQNPRYQVTQFGKPVTLSCSQTLNHNVMYWYQQKSSQAPKLLFHYYDKDFNNEADTPDNFQSRRPNTSFCFLDIRSPGLGDTAMYLCATSGSQTGLFFGSGTQLSVL.

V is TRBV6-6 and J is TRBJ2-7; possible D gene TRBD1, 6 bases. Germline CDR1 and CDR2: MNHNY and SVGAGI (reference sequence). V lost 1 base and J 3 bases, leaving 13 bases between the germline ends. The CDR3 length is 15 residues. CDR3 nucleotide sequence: TGTGCCAGCAGTTACTTCGTACAGGGTCACTACGAGCAGTACTTC. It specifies CASSYFVQGHYEQYF.

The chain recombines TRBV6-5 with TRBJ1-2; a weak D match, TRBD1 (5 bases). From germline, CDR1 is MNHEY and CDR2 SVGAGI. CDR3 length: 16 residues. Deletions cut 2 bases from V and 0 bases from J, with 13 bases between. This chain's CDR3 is CASSYGGRPPNYGYTF. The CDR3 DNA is TGTGCCAGCAGTTACGGGGGACGGCCCCCTAACTATGGCTACACCTTC.

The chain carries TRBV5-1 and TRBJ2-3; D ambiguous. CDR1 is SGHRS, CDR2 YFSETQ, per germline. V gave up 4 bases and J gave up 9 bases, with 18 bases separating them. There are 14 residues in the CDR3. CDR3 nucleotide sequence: TGCGCCAGCAGCCTCTGGAGCTCCCCGGGCACGCAGTATTTT. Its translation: CASSLWSSPGTQYF.

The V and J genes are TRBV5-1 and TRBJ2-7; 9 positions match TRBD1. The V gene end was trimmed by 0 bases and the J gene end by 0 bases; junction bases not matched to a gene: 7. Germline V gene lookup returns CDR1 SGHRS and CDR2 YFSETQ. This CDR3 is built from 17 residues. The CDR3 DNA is TGCGCCAGCAGCTTGGGACAGGGGGACCTCGGCTCCTACGAGCAGTACTTC. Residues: CASSLGQGDLGSYEQYF. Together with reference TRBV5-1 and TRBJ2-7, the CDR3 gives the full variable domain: KAGVTQTPRYLIKTRGQQVTLSCSPISGHRSVSWYQQTPGQGLQFLFEYFSETQRNKGNFPGRFSGRQFSNSRSEMNVSTLELGDSALYLCASSLGQGDLGSYEQYFGPGTRLTVT.

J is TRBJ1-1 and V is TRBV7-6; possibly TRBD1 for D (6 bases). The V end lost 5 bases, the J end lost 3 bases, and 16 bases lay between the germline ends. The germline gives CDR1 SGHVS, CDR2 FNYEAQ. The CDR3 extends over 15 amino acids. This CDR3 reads CASSRITGTDTEAFF. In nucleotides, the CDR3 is TGTGCCAGCAGCCGTATCACAGGGACTGACACTGAAGCTTTCTTT.

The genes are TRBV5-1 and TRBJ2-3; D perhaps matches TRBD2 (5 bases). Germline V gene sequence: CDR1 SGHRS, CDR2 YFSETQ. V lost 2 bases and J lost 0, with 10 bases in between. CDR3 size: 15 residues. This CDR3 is CASSLAELSTDTQYF. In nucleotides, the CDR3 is TGCGCCAGCAGCTTAGCGGAACTTAGCACAGATACGCAGTATTTT.

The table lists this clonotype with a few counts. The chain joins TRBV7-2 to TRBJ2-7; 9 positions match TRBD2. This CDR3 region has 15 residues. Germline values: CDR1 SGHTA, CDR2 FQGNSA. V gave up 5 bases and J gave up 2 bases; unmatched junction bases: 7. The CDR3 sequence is CASSPYSGGPYEQYF. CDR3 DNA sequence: TGTGCCAGCAGCCCATATAGCGGGGGCCCCTACGAGCAGTACTTC.

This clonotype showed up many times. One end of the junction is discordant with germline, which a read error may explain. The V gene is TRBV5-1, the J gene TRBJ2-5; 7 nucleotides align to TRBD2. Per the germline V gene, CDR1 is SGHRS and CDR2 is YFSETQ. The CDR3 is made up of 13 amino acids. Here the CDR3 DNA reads TGTGCCAGCAGCTTGGGAGGGGAAGAGACCCAGTACTTC. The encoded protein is CASSLGGEETQYF.

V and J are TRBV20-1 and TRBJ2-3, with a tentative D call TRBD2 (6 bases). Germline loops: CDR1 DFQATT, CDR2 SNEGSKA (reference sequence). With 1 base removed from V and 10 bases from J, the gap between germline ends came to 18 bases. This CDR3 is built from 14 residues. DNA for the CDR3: TGCAGTGCTAGAGTTAGACTTGGCAGGGAGGCGCAGTATTTT. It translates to CSARVRLGREAQYF.

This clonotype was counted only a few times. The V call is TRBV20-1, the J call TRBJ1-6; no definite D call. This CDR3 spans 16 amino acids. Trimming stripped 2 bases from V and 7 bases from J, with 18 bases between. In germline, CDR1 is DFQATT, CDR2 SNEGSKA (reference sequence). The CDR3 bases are TGCAGTGCTAGAAAACTCCGGGCCACGGGAAATTCACCCCTCCACTTT. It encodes CSARKLRATGNSPLHF.

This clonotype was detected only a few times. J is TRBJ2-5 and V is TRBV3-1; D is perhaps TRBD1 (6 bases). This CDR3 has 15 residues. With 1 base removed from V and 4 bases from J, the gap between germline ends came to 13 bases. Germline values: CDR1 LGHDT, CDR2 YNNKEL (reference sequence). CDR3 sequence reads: CASSQGLGARETQYF. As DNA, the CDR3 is TGTGCCAGCAGCCAAGGGCTGGGGGCCCGAGAGACCCAGTACTTC.

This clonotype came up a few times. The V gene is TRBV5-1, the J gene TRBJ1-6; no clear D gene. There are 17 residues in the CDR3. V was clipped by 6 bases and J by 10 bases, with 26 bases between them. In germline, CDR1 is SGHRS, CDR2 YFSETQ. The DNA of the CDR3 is TGCGCCAGCATCCCAAGTCGTGAAGTTTTGGTTGGGTCACCCCTCCACTTT. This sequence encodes CASIPSREVLVGSPLHF.

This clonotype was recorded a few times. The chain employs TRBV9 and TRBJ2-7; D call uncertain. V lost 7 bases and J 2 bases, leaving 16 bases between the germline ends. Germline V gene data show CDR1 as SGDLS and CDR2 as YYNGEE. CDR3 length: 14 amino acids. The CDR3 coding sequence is TGTGCCAGCCCCTCAAGGGCTCAGACCTACGAGCAGTACGTC. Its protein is CASPSRAQTYEQYV.

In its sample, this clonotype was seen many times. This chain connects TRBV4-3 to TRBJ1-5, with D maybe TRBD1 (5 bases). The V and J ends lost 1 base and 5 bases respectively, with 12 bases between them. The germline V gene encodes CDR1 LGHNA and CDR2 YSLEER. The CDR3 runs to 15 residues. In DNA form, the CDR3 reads TGCGCCAGCAGCCAAGGGGGCCAGCCCCATCAGCCCCAGCATTTT. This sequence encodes CASSQGGQPHQPQHF.

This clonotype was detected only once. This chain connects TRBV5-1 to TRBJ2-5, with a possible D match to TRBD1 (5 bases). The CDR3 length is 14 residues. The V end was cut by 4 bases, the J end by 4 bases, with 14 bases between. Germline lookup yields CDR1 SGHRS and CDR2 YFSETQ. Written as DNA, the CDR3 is TGCGCCAGCAGCCTGGACACCGCGGCAGAGACCCAGTACTTC. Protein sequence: CASSLDTAAETQYF.

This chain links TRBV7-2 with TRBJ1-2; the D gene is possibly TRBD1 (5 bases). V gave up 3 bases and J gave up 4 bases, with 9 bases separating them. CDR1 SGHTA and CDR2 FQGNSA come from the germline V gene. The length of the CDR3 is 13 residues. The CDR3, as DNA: TGTGCCAGCAGCTTGACAGACGTCTATGGCTACACCTTC. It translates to CASSLTDVYGYTF.

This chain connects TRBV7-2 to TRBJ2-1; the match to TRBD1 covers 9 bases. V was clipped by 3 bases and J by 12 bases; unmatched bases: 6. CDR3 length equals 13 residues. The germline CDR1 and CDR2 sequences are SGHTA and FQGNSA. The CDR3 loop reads CASSLGQGRAQFF. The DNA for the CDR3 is TGTGCCAGCAGCTTGGGACAGGGTCGCGCGCAGTTCTTC. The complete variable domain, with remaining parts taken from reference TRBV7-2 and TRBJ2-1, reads GAGVSQSPSNKVTEKGKDVELRCDPISGHTALYWYRQSLGQGLEFLIYFQGNSAPDKSGLPSDRFSAERTGGSVSTLTIQRTQQEDSAVYLCASSLGQGRAQFFGPGTRLTVL.

The CDR3 nucleotides read TGTGCCAGCAGTCTAACCGCCAACGTCCTGACTTTC. Residues: CASSLTANVLTF. The chain couples TRBV12-3 or TRBV12-4 to TRBJ2-6; no clear D gene. Trimming pared 5 bases from V and 7 bases from J, leaving 6 bases between. This CDR3 comprises 12 residues.

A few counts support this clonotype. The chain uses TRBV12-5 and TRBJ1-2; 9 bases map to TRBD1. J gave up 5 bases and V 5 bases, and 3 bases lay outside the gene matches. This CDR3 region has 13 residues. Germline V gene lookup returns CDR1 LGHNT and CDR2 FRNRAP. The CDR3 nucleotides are TGTGCTAGTGGTCCCGGACAGGGGTATGGCTACACCTTC. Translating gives CASGPGQGYGYTF. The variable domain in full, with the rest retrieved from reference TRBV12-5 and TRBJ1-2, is DARVTQTPRHKVTEMGQEVTMRCQPILGHNTVFWYRQTMMQGLELLAYFRNRAPLDDSGMPKDRFSAEMPDATLATLKIQPSEPRDSAVYFCASGPGQGYGYTFGSGTRLTVV.

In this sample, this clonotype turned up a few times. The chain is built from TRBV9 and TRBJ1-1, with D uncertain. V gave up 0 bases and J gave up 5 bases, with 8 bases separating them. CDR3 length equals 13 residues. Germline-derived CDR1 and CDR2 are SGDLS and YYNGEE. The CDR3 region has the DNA TGTGCCAGCAGCGTAGCCCCGGGTACTGAAGCTTTCTTT. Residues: CASSVAPGTEAFF.

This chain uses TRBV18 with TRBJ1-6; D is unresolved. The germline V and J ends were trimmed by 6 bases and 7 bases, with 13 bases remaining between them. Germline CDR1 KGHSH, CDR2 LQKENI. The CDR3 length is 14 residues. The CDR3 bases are TGTGCCAGCTCCGACACGCAGTCGAATTCACCCCTCCACTTT. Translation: CASSDTQSNSPLHF.

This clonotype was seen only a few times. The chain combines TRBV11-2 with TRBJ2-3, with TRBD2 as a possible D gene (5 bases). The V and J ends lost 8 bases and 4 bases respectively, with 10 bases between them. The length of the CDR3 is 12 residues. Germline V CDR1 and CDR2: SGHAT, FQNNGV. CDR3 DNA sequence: TGTGCCAGCGGGAGCACATCAGATACGCAGTATTTT. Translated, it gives CASGSTSDTQYF.

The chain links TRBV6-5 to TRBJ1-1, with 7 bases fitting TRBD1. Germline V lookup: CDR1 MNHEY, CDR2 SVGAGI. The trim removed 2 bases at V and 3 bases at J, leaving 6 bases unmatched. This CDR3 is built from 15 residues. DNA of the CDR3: TGTGCCAGCAGTTACAGGTCGACAGGGCACACTGAAGCTTTCTTT. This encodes CASSYRSTGHTEAFF.

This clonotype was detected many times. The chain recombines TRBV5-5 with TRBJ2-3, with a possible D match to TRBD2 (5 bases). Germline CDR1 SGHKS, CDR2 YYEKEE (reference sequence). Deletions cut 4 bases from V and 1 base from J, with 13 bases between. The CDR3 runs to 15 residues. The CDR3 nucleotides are TGTGCCAGCAGCGCGATGGGAGCCGGCACAGATACGCAGTATTTT. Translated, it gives CASSAMGAGTDTQYF.

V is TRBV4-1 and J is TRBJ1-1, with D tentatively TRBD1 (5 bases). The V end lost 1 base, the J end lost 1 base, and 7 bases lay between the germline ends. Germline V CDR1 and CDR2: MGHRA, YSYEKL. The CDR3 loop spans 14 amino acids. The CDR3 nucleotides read TGCGCCAGCAGCCAAGGGGGACGGAACACTGAAGCTTTCTTT. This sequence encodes CASSQGGRNTEAFF.

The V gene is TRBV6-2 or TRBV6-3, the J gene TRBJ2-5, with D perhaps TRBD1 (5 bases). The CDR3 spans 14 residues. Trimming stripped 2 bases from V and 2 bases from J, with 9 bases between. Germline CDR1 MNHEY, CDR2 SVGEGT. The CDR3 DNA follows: TGTGCCAGCAGTTACGGGGCGAAACAAGAGACCCAGTACTTC. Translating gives CASSYGAKQETQYF.

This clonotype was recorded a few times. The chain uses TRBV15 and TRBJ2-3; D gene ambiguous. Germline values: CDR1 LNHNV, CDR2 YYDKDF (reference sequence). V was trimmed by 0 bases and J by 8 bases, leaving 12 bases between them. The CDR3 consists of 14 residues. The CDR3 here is CATSRDTAPRTQYF. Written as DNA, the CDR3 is TGTGCCACCAGCAGAGATACTGCCCCCCGTACGCAGTATTTT. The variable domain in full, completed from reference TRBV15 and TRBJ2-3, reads DAMVIQNPRYQVTQFGKPVTLSCSQTLNHNVMYWYQQKSSQAPKLLFHYYDKDFNNEADTPDNFQSRRPNTSFCFLDIRSPGLGDTAMYLCATSRDTAPRTQYFGPGTRLTVL.